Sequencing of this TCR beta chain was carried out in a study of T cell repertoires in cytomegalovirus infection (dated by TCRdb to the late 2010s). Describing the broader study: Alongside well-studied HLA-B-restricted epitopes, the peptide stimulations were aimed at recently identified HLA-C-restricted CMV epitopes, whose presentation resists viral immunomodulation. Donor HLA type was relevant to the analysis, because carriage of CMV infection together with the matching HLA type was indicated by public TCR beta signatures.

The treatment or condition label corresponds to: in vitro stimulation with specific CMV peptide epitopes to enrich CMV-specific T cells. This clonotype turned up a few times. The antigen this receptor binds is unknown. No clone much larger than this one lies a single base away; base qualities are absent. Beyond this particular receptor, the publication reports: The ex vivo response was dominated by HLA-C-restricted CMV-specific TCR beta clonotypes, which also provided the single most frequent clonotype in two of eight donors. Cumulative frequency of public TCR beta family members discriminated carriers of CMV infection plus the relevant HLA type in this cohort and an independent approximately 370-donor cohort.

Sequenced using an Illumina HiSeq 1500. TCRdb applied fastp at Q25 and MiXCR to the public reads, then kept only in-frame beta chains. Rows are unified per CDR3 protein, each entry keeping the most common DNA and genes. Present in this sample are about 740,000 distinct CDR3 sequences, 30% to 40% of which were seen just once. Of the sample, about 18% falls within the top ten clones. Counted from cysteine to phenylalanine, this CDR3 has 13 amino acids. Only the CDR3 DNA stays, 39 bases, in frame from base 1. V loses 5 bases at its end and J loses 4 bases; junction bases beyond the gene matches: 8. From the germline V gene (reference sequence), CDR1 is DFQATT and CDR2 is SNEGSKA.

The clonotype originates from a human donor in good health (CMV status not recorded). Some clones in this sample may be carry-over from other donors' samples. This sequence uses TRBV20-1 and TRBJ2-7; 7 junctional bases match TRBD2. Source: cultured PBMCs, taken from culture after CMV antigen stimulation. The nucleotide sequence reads TGCAGTGCTCAAGGACGCGGGGGTTACGAGCAGTACTTC. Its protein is CSAQGRGGYEQYF.